Shown below are 14 T cell receptor beta chains from a single sample sequenced in a study of technical replicates of blood from four donors. The data were produced by immunoSEQ multiplex PCR, yet TCRdb's version contains in-frame clones alone and is incomplete. The sample yields tens of thousands of clones, 94% seen once. The sequencing sample was made of T cells isolated from PBMCs. The receptors stem from a human donor in good health.

V is TRBV5-1 and J is TRBJ2-3, with 9 bases matching TRBD1. Germline lookup yields CDR1 SGHRS and CDR2 YFSETQ. Trimming at V came to 3 bases and at J to 3 bases, leaving 8 bases not matched to a gene. This CDR3 has 16 amino acids. The DNA for the CDR3 is TGCGCCAGCAGCTGGGAAGGGACAGGGCGAACAGATACGCAGTATTTT. Its translation is CASSWEGTGRTDTQYF.

The chain joins TRBV13 to TRBJ1-4; no definite D call. The CDR3 extends over 16 amino acids. V lost 2 bases and J lost 4, with 14 bases in between. The germline V gene encodes CDR1 PRHDT and CDR2 FYEKMQ (reference sequence). The CDR3 sequence is CASSLRSRGFNEKLFF. CDR3 coding DNA: TGTGCCAGCAGCTTAAGGTCGAGAGGCTTTAATGAAAAACTGTTTTTT.

The chain recombines TRBV2 with TRBJ2-7; D not certain. Between the trimmed V and J ends, which lost 3 bases and 3 bases, there was a span of 6 bases. The CDR3 loop spans 12 amino acids. Germline V gene data show CDR1 as SNHLY and CDR2 as FYNNEI. The CDR3 loop is CASSEFYYEQYF. In DNA form, the CDR3 reads TGTGCCAGCAGTGAGTTCTACTACGAGCAGTACTTC.

The genes are TRBV1 and TRBJ2-7; the table calls TRBD2, which could not be checked here. TRBV1 is recorded as a pseudogene. The CDR3 loop spans 14 amino acids. The CDR3 region is CTGTSGITSWGQYF. The CDR3 DNA reads as TGCACCGGAACTAGCGGGATCACGTCGTGGGGGCAGTACTTC.

To note about this clone: Its ends do not fully match the called genes, so a read error is possible. The chain is built from TRBV14 and TRBJ1-1, with 7 bases fitting TRBD1. The CDR3 runs 12 residues. In germline, CDR1 is SGHDN, CDR2 FVKESK. CDR3 region: CASSEDRVEAFF. For the CDR3, the DNA is TGTGCCAGCAGCGAAGACAGGGTGGAAGCTTTCTTT. Variable domain in full (rest from reference TRBV14 and TRBJ1-1): EAGVTQFPSHSVIEKGQTVTLRCDPISGHDNLYWYRRVMGKEIKFLLHFVKESKQDESGMPNNRFLAERTGGTYSTLKVQPAELEDSGVYFCASSEDRVEAFFGQGTRLTVV.

This chain uses TRBV5-1 with TRBJ2-7; TRBD2 aligns across 7 bases. Per germline, CDR1 SGHRS and CDR2 YFSETQ. The CDR3 is 16 amino acids. V gave up 4 bases and J gave up 1 base; unmatched junction bases: 11. CDR3 sequence reads: CASSLQPSSGSYEQYF. Here the CDR3 DNA reads TGCGCCAGCAGCCTGCAACCGTCTAGCGGTTCCTACGAGCAGTACTTC.

There are a few counts of this clone. The V call is TRBV13, the J call TRBJ1-2, with a weak D call TRBD1 (5 bases). The length of the CDR3 is 15 residues. Per the germline V gene, CDR1 is PRHDT and CDR2 is FYEKMQ (reference sequence). The V gene lost 5 bases and the J gene lost 7 bases, with 20 bases spanning the gap. The CDR3 DNA reads TGTGCCAGCAGCCGACAGCGTACTATGGTTGGTGGCTACACCTTC. Amino acid sequence: CASSRQRTMVGGYTF.

The CDR3 here is CASSIVLATNTGELFF. The CDR3 DNA reads TGTGCCAGTAGTATAGTACTAGCGACGAACACCGGGGAGCTGTTTTTT. The chain recombines TRBV19 with TRBJ2-2, with TRBD2 matching 7 bases. V shed 1 base, J shed 0 bases, and the junction held 2 bases outside the gene matches. The CDR3 is made up of 16 amino acids. Germline CDR1 and CDR2: LNHDA and SQIVND (reference sequence).

The genes are TRBV4-1 and TRBJ2-7, with TRBD1 as a possible D gene (5 bases). Trimming took 0 bases from V and 2 from J, leaving 11 bases between them. Germline CDR1 reads MGHRA; CDR2 reads YSYEKL. CDR3 size: 15 residues. The CDR3 region has the DNA TGCGCCAGCAGCCAAGACAGGGTGGTAGCCTACGAGCAGTACTTC. Translating gives CASSQDRVVAYEQYF.

The rearrangement joins TRBV11-2 to TRBJ2-7, with no clear D. Germline assignment: CDR1 SGHAT and CDR2 FQNNGV. V lost 5 bases and J lost 6, with 11 bases in between. The CDR3 is 12 residues long. The CDR3 DNA sequence: TGTGCCAGCAGCATCGGCGGCATCGAGCAGTACTTC. This sequence encodes CASSIGGIEQYF.

The V and J genes are TRBV11-2 and TRBJ2-3; D is perhaps TRBD2 (6 bases). The V gene lost 0 bases and the J gene lost 1 base, with 14 bases spanning the gap. Germline assignment: CDR1 SGHAT and CDR2 FQNNGV. The CDR3 sequence is 17 residues long. The CDR3 DNA follows: TGTGCCAGCAGCTTAGATCGGCCAGGGAGGCGCACAGATACGCAGTATTTT. Translation gives CASSLDRPGRRTDTQYF.

V is TRBV4-1 and J is TRBJ1-5; 7 bases match TRBD1. CDR3 length: 18 amino acids. The V gene's germline CDR1 is MGHRA and CDR2 YSYEKL. Trimming cost V 4 bases and J 1 base; bases outside gene matches: 13. The CDR3 protein is CASSRAPTGDESNQPQHF. In DNA form, the CDR3 reads TGCGCCAGCAGCCGAGCTCCTACAGGGGACGAGAGCAATCAGCCCCAGCATTTT.

This chain joins TRBV5-5 and TRBJ2-5; 9 positions match TRBD1. From germline, CDR1 is SGHKS and CDR2 YYEKEE (reference sequence). V trimming: 4 bases; J trimming: 5 bases; junction bases outside the gene matches: 9. The CDR3 has 15 residues. CDR3 sequence (DNA): TGTGCCAGCAGCCCGCCGGGACAGGGAGGTGAGACCCAGTACTTC. This gives the protein CASSPPGQGGETQYF.

This sequence joins TRBV6-5 and TRBJ2-7, with 9 bases identical to TRBD2. V gave up 0 bases and J gave up 3 bases; unmatched junction bases: 6. There are 16 residues in the CDR3. Germline V lookup: CDR1 MNHEY, CDR2 SVGAGI. The CDR3 sequence: CASSYSALAGSYEQYF. For the CDR3, the DNA is TGTGCCAGCAGTTACTCAGCCCTAGCGGGGAGCTACGAGCAGTACTTC.